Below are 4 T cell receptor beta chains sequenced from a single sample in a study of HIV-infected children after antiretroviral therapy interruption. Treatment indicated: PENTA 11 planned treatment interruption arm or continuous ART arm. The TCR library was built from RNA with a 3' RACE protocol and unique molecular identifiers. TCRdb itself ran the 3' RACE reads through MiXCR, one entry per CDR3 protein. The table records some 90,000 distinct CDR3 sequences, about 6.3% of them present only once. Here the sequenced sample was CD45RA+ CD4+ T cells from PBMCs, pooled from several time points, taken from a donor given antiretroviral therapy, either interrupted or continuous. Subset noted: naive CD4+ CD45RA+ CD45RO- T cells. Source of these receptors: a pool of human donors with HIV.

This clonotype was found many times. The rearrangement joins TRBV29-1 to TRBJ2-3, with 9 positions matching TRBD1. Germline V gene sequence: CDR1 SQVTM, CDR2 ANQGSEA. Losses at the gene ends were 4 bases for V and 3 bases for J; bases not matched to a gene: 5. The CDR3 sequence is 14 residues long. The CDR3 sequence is CSVGQGVGTDTQYF. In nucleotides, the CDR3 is TGCAGCGTTGGACAGGGGGTTGGTACAGATACGCAGTATTTT.

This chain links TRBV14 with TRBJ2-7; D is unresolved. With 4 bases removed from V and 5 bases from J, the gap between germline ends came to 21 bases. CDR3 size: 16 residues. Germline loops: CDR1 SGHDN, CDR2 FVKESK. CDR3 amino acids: CASSRRALTNSDEQYF. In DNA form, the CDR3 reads TGTGCCAGCAGCCGCCGGGCTCTTACTAACAGTGACGAGCAGTACTTC.

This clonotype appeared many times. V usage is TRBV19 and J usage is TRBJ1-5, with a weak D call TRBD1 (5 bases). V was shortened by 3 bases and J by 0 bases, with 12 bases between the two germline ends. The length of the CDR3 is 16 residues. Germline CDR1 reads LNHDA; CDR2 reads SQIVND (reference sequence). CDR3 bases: TGTGCCAGTAGTATCGAAGGGGCTTATAGCAATCAGCCCCAGCATTTT. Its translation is CASSIEGAYSNQPQHF.

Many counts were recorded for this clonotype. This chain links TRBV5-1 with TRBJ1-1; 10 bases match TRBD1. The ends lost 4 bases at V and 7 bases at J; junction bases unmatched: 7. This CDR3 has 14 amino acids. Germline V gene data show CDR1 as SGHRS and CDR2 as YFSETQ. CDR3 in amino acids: CASSPATGGFEAFF. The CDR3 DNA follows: TGCGCCAGCAGCCCGGCGACAGGGGGCTTTGAAGCTTTCTTT. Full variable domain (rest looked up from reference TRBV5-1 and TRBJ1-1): KAGVTQTPRYLIKTRGQQVTLSCSPISGHRSVSWYQQTPGQGLQFLFEYFSETQRNKGNFPGRFSGRQFSNSRSEMNVSTLELGDSALYLCASSPATGGFEAFFGQGTRLTVV.